This T cell receptor beta chain is drawn from a study of CD8+CD57+ T cells in acquired aplastic anemia. Overall study findings and caveats: Patients and controls shared 25 to 35 CD8+ CDR3 sequences, highly expressed in patients.

The use of genomic DNA as template underpinned the TCR beta VDJ and CDR3 profiling. TCRdb ran MiXCR on the reads and lists one entry per CDR3 protein. The sample has about 81,000 distinct CDR3 sequences; under 50% are singletons. This CDR3 is built from 14 residues. The V end lost 3 bases, the J end lost 1 base, and 10 bases lay between the germline ends. Germline CDR1 SGDLS, CDR2 YYNGEE. This clonotype was picked up one time. Its antigen is currently unknown. Since a much larger clone is just one base distant, this may be a read error. The sequenced material came from sorted CD4+, CD8+, or CD8+CD57+ T cells (not recorded which) from PBMCs. The chain joins TRBV9 to TRBJ1-1; weak D call: TRBD1 (6 bases). The sequence was collected from a human donor in good health, serving as a control. DNA of the CDR3: TGTGCCAGCAGCGGTACAGGGAGGAACACTGAAGCTTTCTTT. Its protein product is CASSGTGRNTEAFF.